Sequencing of this TCR beta chain was carried out in a study of CD4 T cells in relation to SARS-CoV-2 and coronaviruses. On the study more broadly: TCR beta CDR3s were sequenced after approximately ten-day antigen culture of PBMCs. Controls used an HIV-1 Nef peptide pool or no peptide. The study, taken as a whole, reports: No crossreactivity against non-spike viral proteins was tested here.

CDR3 length: 14 amino acids. The V gene lost 7 bases and the J gene lost 0 bases, with 8 bases spanning the gap. The germline V gene encodes CDR1 SGDLS and CDR2 YYNGEE. Before the COVID-19 pandemic, during about 2011-2018, CD4+ T cells were taken from unexposed donors. The cells were cultured for over eight days before CD4+ T cells were isolated. The repertoire was sequenced with immunoSEQ multiplex PCR; TCRdb's copy has only in-frame clones and lacks some. Of some 21,000 clones in the sample, 76% were seen once. Note on this clone: The antigen remains undetermined.

This TCR was sampled from a human donor in good health. This chain connects TRBV9 to TRBJ2-6; D unclear. Sample: CD4+ T cells from PBMCs, cultured in vitro. CDR3 sequence reads: CASGSFSGANVLTF. The CDR3 nucleotides are TGTGCCAGCGGATCCTTCTCTGGGGCCAACGTCCTGACTTTC.